This is a list of T cell receptor beta chains from one sample in a study of control samples from healthy donors and cancer patients. The assay was immunoSEQ multiplex PCR, and TCRdb's table has in-frame clones only and misses some. This table holds 120,000 or so clones, approximately 90% found once. Sequencing was performed on blood. These receptors were collected from a man younger than 35 in good health. Each CDR3 is given with its conserved first and last residue. Each record gives: clone size, J gene, D gene, V gene, CDR3 DNA, CDR3 protein. A D gene is named only where the DNA matches it firmly. Only some rows state a clone size, as once, few, many or a class for expanded clones.

size: few; J: TRBJ2-3; D: NA; V: TRBV5-4; DNA: TGTGCCAGCACCTCGAGGAGGGGCGCCAGCACAGATACGCAGTATTTT; CDR3: CASTSRRGASTDTQYF
size: NA; J: TRBJ2-2; D: NA; V: TRBV12-3/TRBV12-4; DNA: TGTGCCAGCACCGGGACCTACACCGGGGAGCTGTTTTTT; CDR3: CASTGTYTGELFF
size: NA; J: TRBJ1-1; D: NA; V: TRBV3-1/TRBV3-2; DNA: TGTGCCAGCAGCCCCGCTTGGACGGAAAACACTGAAGCTTTCTTT; CDR3: CASSPAWTENTEAFF
size: NA; J: TRBJ1-2; D: TRBD1; V: TRBV6-2/TRBV6-3; DNA: TGTGCCAGCAGTTACCTACTTTATGCCGGGACAGAAAACTATGGCTACACCTTC; CDR3: CASSYLLYAGTENYGYTF
size: NA; J: TRBJ1-4; D: NA; V: TRBV19; DNA: TGTGCCAGTAGTAGACAGGTTGGCGAAAAACTGTTTTTT; CDR3: CASSRQVGEKLFF
size: NA; J: TRBJ1-2; D: NA; V: TRBV12-3/TRBV12-4; DNA: TGTGCCAGCAGCCTGACAGACAACTATGGCTACACCTTC; CDR3: CASSLTDNYGYTF
size: NA; J: TRBJ1-5; D: NA; V: TRBV6-1; DNA: TGTGCCAGCAGTGAAGCCCCTCAGGTTAATAGCAATCAGCCCCAGCATTTT; CDR3: CASSEAPQVNSNQPQHF
size: NA; J: TRBJ1-2; D: NA; V: TRBV6-2/TRBV6-3; DNA: TGTGCCAGCAGTTATGCGGGAAACTATGGCTACACCTTC; CDR3: CASSYAGNYGYTF
size: once; J: TRBJ2-7; D: NA; V: TRBV10-1; DNA: TGCGCCAGCAGTTCAGGGACGAGCGAGCAGTACTTC; CDR3: CASSSGTSEQYF
size: NA; J: TRBJ2-5; D: TRBD1; V: TRBV7-9; DNA: TGTGCCAGCAGCTTAGCGATACAGGGGGGAGAGACCCAGTACTTC; CDR3: CASSLAIQGGETQYF
size: once; J: TRBJ1-4; D: TRBD1; V: TRBV28; DNA: TGTGCCAGCAGAGAACAGGGGCGTAATGAAAAACTGTTTTTT; CDR3: CASREQGRNEKLFF
size: NA; J: TRBJ2-1; D: NA; V: TRBV7-3; DNA: TGTGCCAGCAGCTTCGGGGGTCGGGATTACAATGAGCAGTTCTTC; CDR3: CASSFGGRDYNEQFF
size: NA; J: TRBJ2-1; D: NA; V: TRBV7-9; DNA: TGTGCCAGCAGCCAGTCGTCCGGTCGATACAATGAGCAGTTCTTC; CDR3: CASSQSSGRYNEQFF
size: NA; J: TRBJ2-1; D: TRBD1; V: TRBV2; DNA: TGTGCCAGCGCCTACCGGGACAGGGGTTTAAATGAGCAGTTCTTC; CDR3: CASAYRDRGLNEQFF
size: NA; J: TRBJ1-2; D: TRBD1; V: TRBV5-1; DNA: TGCGCCAGCGGACCCGGTCAGGGGGTACATGGCTACACCTTC; CDR3: CASGPGQGVHGYTF
size: NA; J: TRBJ2-7; D: NA; V: TRBV9; DNA: TGTGCCAGCAGCCCTCGGACCTCGGAACCCTACGAGCAGTACTTC; CDR3: CASSPRTSEPYEQYF
size: NA; J: TRBJ2-5; D: TRBD1; V: TRBV5-6; DNA: TGTGCCAGCAGCCGGCCTGACAGGGTTTACCAAGAGACCCAGTACTTC; CDR3: CASSRPDRVYQETQYF
size: NA; J: TRBJ2-3; D: TRBD1; V: TRBV12-5; DNA: TGTGCTAGTGGTCCAGGACAGGGGACAGATACGCAGTATTTT; CDR3: CASGPGQGTDTQYF
size: NA; J: TRBJ1-2; D: NA; V: TRBV2; DNA: TGTGCCAGCAGTGAAGGGGGGGGTAACTATGGCTACACCTTC; CDR3: CASSEGGGNYGYTF
size: NA; J: TRBJ1-5; D: NA; V: TRBV7-8; DNA: TGTGCCAGCAGCATTGTCTACGATCAGCCCCAGCATTTT; CDR3: CASSIVYDQPQHF
size: NA; J: TRBJ2-5; D: NA; V: TRBV9; DNA: TGTGCCAGCAGCGTAGGGCTTCGGGGTAGAGCGGCGGTGGCAGAGACCCAGTACTTC; CDR3: CASSVGLRGRAAVAETQYF
size: NA; J: TRBJ2-1; D: NA; V: TRBV10-3; DNA: TGTGCCATCAGTGACGGGGATTATAAAAACAATGAGCAGTTCTTC; CDR3: CAISDGDYKNNEQFF
size: once; J: TRBJ2-3; D: TRBD2; V: TRBV28; DNA: TGTGCCAGCAGTTTTGCGGGGGTGGGCACAGATACGCAGTATTTT; CDR3: CASSFAGVGTDTQYF
size: NA; J: TRBJ1-6; D: NA; V: TRBV2; DNA: TGTGCCAGCCACGTCGGCCCTGACAATTCACCCCTCCACTTT; CDR3: CASHVGPDNSPLHF
size: NA; J: TRBJ1-5; D: NA; V: TRBV6-5; DNA: TGTGCCAGCAGTATCGGACAGCTCGGTCAGCCCCAGCATTTT; CDR3: CASSIGQLGQPQHF
size: NA; J: TRBJ2-4; D: NA; V: TRBV7-6; DNA: TGTGCCAGCAGCTTATCTGCCGGGTCCTTAGCCAAAAACATTCAGTACTTC; CDR3: CASSLSAGSLAKNIQYF
size: NA; J: TRBJ2-5; D: NA; V: TRBV9; DNA: TGTGCCAGCAGCGGCCGGGACAAGGATCAAGAGACCCAGTACTTC; CDR3: CASSGRDKDQETQYF
size: NA; J: TRBJ2-3; D: TRBD2; V: TRBV7-2; DNA: TGTGCCAGCAGCTCGGGACTAGCGGGAGGGAGCACAGATACGCAGTATTTT; CDR3: CASSSGLAGGSTDTQYF
size: once; J: TRBJ1-5; D: NA; V: TRBV5-6; DNA: TGTGCCAGCAGCTTGGGTGGACAGTTATACAATCAGCCCCAGCATTTT; CDR3: CASSLGGQLYNQPQHF
size: NA; J: TRBJ1-5; D: NA; V: TRBV6-5; DNA: TGTGCCAGCAGTTCAAGAGGGACCGTTGATCAGCCCCAGCATTTT; CDR3: CASSSRGTVDQPQHF
size: NA; J: TRBJ1-4; D: TRBD1; V: TRBV18; DNA: TGTGCCAGCTCACCTTTGGCGGGACAGGGGGAGGAAAAACTGTTTTTT; CDR3: CASSPLAGQGEEKLFF
size: NA; J: TRBJ2-2; D: NA; V: TRBV2; DNA: TGTGCCAGCAGTGACGGGCATCGAGCGAACACCGGGGAGCTGTTTTTT; CDR3: CASSDGHRANTGELFF
size: once; J: TRBJ2-5; D: NA; V: TRBV6-5; DNA: TGTGCCAGCAGTTACCAACCCTCCGGCAGAGAGACCCAGTACTTC; CDR3: CASSYQPSGRETQYF
size: NA; J: TRBJ2-7; D: NA; V: TRBV20-1; DNA: TGCAGTGCTAGTTGGAGGGGGGGCCACTCCTACGAGCAGTACTTC; CDR3: CSASWRGGHSYEQYF
size: NA; J: TRBJ2-5; D: TRBD2; V: TRBV4-1; DNA: TGCGCCAGCAGCGTCCTAGCGGGAAACCAAGAGACCCAGTACTTC; CDR3: CASSVLAGNQETQYF
size: NA; J: TRBJ1-2; D: NA; V: TRBV4-1; DNA: TGCGCCAGCAGCCAAGATTCCCGGGGCTACACCTTC; CDR3: CASSQDSRGYTF
size: NA; J: TRBJ1-1; D: NA; V: TRBV5-4; DNA: TGTGCCAGCAGCTTGAGTTTGGGGGCTGGCACTGAAGCTTTCTTT; CDR3: CASSLSLGAGTEAFF
size: once; J: TRBJ2-1; D: NA; V: TRBV27; DNA: TGTGCCAGCAGTTATTATAGCTCCTACAATGAGCAGTTCTTC; CDR3: CASSYYSSYNEQFF
size: NA; J: TRBJ2-7; D: TRBD1; V: TRBV4-1; DNA: TGCGCCAGCAGCCAAGTGGGGGACAGCTCCTACGAGCAGTACTTC; CDR3: CASSQVGDSSYEQYF
size: NA; J: TRBJ1-4; D: NA; V: TRBV14; DNA: TGTGCCAGCAGCGAACAGGGACCCGGCTACGAAAAACTGTTTTTT; CDR3: CASSEQGPGYEKLFF
size: NA; J: TRBJ2-5; D: NA; V: TRBV11-2; DNA: TGTGCCAGCAGCTTTTCCGGTCCGGAGACCCAGTACTTC; CDR3: CASSFSGPETQYF
size: NA; J: TRBJ2-7; D: TRBD1; V: TRBV29-1; DNA: TGCAGCGTTGAAGAGGCGAGACAGGGTGACTACGAGCAGTACTTC; CDR3: CSVEEARQGDYEQYF
size: NA; J: TRBJ1-1; D: NA; V: TRBV21-1; DNA: TGTGCCAGCAGCAACCCGGTGAGAACCGGACCTGAAGCTTTCTTT; CDR3: CASSNPVRTGPEAFF
size: NA; J: TRBJ2-1; D: TRBD1; V: TRBV6-5; DNA: TGTGCCAGCAGTTACCTGGGACAGGGTGATCACAGTGAGCAGTTCTTC; CDR3: CASSYLGQGDHSEQFF
size: NA; J: TRBJ2-1; D: TRBD2; V: TRBV24-1; DNA: TGTGCCACCAGTGATCCGGGAGGGGCATCTTACAATGAGCAGTTCTTC; CDR3: CATSDPGGASYNEQFF
size: NA; J: TRBJ1-6; D: NA; V: TRBV18; DNA: TGTGCCAGCTCAATCATAGAGTTCGGGAATTCACCCCTCCACTTT; CDR3: CASSIIEFGNSPLHF
size: NA; J: TRBJ1-4; D: NA; V: TRBV5-1; DNA: TGCGCCAGCAGCCCGTTTCAAGGAAATGAAAAACTGTTTTTT; CDR3: CASSPFQGNEKLFF
size: NA; J: TRBJ2-1; D: TRBD2; V: TRBV6-5; DNA: TGTGCCAGCAGTTACTCACTGCGGGGGGACAATGAGCAGTTCTTC; CDR3: CASSYSLRGDNEQFF
size: NA; J: TRBJ1-5; D: NA; V: TRBV4-3; DNA: TGCGCCAGCAGCCAAGATCTTTACAGCAATCAGCCCCAGCATTTT; CDR3: CASSQDLYSNQPQHF
size: few; J: TRBJ1-5; D: TRBD1; V: TRBV3-1/TRBV3-2; DNA: TGTGCCAGCAGCCAAGGGAAGGGGGCTGGCAATCAGCCCCAGCATTTT; CDR3: CASSQGKGAGNQPQHF
size: NA; J: TRBJ2-3; D: NA; V: TRBV9; DNA: TGTGCCAGCAGCGCGAGCCGCCAGGGGACCGCACAGAATACGCAGTATTTT; CDR3: CASSASRQGTAQNTQYF
size: NA; J: TRBJ2-2; D: NA; V: TRBV11-3; DNA: TGTGCCAGCAGCCTCCCCAAGGAGAACACCGGGGAGCTGTTTTTT; CDR3: CASSLPKENTGELFF
size: few; J: TRBJ2-1; D: TRBD1; V: TRBV6-6; DNA: TGTGCCAGCAGTTGGGACAGGACTCCCGAGCAGTTCTTC; CDR3: CASSWDRTPEQFF
size: NA; J: TRBJ1-6; D: NA; V: TRBV5-6; DNA: TGTGCCAGCAGCTGGACCTACGGGAATTCACCCCTCCACTTT; CDR3: CASSWTYGNSPLHF
size: NA; J: TRBJ2-1; D: NA; V: TRBV6-1; DNA: TGTGCCAGCAGTGAAATCGGCGTCAACAATGAGCAGTTCTTC; CDR3: CASSEIGVNNEQFF
size: once; J: TRBJ2-5; D: NA; V: TRBV7-8; DNA: TGTGCCAGCAGTTTGAGGCAGGGAGGCTCCCAAGAGACCCAGTACTTC; CDR3: CASSLRQGGSQETQYF
size: NA; J: TRBJ2-5; D: NA; V: TRBV19; DNA: TGTGCCAGTAGCTCTGTCAGGGGAGCCGCCCAAGAGACCCAGTACTTC; CDR3: CASSSVRGAAQETQYF
size: NA; J: TRBJ2-3; D: NA; V: TRBV28; DNA: TGTGCCAGCAGTCGTCCCGATACGCAGTATTTT; CDR3: CASSRPDTQYF
size: NA; J: TRBJ2-5; D: NA; V: TRBV14; DNA: TGTGCCAGCAGCCGAGCCTCTCTCCCCAGGACCCAGTACTTC; CDR3: CASSRASLPRTQYF